The clone carrying this T cell receptor beta chain was observed many times. The sample is drawn from a study of T cell repertoires in cytomegalovirus infection. The germline V and J ends were trimmed by 6 bases and 7 bases, with 12 bases remaining between them. The CDR3 is 12 residues long. Looked up from germline, CDR1 is SQVTM and CDR2 is ANQGSEA. MiXCR, applied by TCRdb to the reads, yields one record per CDR3 protein. The sample records hundreds of thousands of distinct CDR3 sequences, roughly 24% being singletons. What was sequenced was CD8+ T cells from PBMCs. This rearrangement joins TRBV29-1 to TRBJ2-2, with D perhaps TRBD2 (6 bases). The source of this sequence is a human donor in good health (CMV status not recorded). Some clones in this sample may be carry-over from other donors' samples. CDR3 bases: TGCAGCGTGGATGGGGAGGACGGGGAGCTGTTTTTT. Residues: CSVDGEDGELFF.